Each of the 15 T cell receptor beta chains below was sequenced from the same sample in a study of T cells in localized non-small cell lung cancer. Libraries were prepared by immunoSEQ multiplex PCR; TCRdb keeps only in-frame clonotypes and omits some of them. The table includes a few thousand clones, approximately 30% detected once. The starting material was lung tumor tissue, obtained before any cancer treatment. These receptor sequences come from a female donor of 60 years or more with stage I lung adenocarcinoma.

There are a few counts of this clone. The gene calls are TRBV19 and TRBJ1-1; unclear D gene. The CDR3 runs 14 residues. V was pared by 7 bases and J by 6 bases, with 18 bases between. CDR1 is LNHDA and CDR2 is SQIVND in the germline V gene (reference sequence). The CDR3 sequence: CASTYRPWAPEAFF. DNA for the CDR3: TGTGCCAGTACCTACCGACCCTGGGCGCCTGAAGCTTTCTTT.

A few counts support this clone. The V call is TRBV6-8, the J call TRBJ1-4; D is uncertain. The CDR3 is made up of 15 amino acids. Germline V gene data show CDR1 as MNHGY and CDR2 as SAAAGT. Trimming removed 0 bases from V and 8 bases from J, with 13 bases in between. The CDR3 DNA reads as TGTGCCAGCAGTTACTCGACGCCGCGCTCCGAAAAACTGTTTTTT. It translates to CASSYSTPRSEKLFF.

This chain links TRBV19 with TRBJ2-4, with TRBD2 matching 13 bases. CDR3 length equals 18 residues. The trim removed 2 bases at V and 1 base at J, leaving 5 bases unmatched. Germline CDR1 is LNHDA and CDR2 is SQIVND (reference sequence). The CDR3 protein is CASSITSGRVRAKNIQYF. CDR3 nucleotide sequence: TGTGCCAGTAGTATAACTAGCGGGAGGGTCCGGGCCAAAAACATTCAGTACTTC.

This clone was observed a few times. CDR3 in amino acids: CASSLGLAGGRGETQYF. Here the CDR3 DNA reads TGTGCCAGCAGCTTAGGTCTAGCGGGAGGGCGAGGAGAGACCCAGTACTTC. The V gene is TRBV11-3, the J gene TRBJ2-5; 12 nucleotides align to TRBD2. Germline CDR1 SGHNT, CDR2 YENEEA. The CDR3 loop spans 17 amino acids. The J segment lost 4 bases and the V segment lost 1 base, leaving 7 bases of the junction unmatched.

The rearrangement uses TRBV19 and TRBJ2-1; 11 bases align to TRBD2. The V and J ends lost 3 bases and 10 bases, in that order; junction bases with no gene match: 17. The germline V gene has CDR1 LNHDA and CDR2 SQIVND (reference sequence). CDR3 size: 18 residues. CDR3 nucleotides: TGTGCCAGTAGTATTCCCGCAGTTAGACTAGCGGGATCTAAGGAGCAGTTCTTC. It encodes CASSIPAVRLAGSKEQFF. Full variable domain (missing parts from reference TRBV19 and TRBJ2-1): DGGITQSPKYLFRKEGQNVTLSCEQNLNHDAMYWYRQDPGQGLRLIYYSQIVNDFQKGDIAEGYSVSREKKESFPLTVTSAQKNPTAFYLCASSIPAVRLAGSKEQFFGPGTRLTVL.

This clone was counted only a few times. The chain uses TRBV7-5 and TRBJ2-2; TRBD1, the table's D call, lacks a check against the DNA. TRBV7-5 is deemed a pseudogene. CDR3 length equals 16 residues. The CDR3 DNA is TGTGCCAGCAGCCGGCGACAGGTAGCTTTAACCGGGGAGCTGTTTTTT. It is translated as CASSRRQVALTGELFF.

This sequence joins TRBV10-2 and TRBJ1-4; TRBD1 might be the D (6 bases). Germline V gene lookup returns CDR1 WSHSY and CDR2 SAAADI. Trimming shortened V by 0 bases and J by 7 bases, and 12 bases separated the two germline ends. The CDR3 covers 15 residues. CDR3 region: CASSESAQGREKLFF. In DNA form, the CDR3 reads TGCGCCAGCAGTGAGTCGGCACAGGGACGTGAAAAACTGTTTTTT.

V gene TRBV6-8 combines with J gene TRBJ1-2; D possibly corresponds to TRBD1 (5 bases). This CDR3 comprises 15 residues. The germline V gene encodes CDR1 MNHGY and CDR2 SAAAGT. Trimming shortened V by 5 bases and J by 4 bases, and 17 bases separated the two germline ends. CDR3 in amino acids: CASSPSGDGPYGYTF. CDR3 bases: TGTGCCAGCAGTCCGTCGGGGGACGGTCCCTATGGCTACACCTTC.

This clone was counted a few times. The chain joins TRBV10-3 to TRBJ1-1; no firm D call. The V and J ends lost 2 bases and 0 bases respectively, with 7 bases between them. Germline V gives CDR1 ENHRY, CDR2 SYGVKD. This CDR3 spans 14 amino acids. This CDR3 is CAISERQVNTEAFF. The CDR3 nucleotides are TGTGCCATCAGTGAGAGGCAAGTGAACACTGAAGCTTTCTTT.

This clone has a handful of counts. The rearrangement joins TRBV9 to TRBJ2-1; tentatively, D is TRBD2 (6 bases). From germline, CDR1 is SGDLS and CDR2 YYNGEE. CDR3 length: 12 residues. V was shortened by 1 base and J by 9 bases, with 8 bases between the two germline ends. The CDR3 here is CASSVRGGEQFF. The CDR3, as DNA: TGTGCCAGCAGCGTAAGGGGAGGTGAGCAGTTCTTC.

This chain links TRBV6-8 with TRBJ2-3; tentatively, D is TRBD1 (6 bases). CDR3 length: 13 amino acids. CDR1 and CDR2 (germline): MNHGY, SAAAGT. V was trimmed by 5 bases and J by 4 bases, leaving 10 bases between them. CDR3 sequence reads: CASSDTGPDTQYF. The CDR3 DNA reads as TGTGCCAGCAGTGACACAGGGCCAGATACGCAGTATTTT.

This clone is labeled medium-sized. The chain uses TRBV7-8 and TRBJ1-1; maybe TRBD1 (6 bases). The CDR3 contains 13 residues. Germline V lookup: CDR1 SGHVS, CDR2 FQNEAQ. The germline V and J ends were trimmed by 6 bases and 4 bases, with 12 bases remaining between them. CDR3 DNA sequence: TGTGCCAGCAGAGAGGGGGTGGTCACTGAAGCTTTCTTT. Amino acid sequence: CASREGVVTEAFF. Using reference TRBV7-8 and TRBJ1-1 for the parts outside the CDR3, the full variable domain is GAGVSQSPRYKVAKRGQDVALRCDPISGHVSLFWYQQALGQGPEFLTYFQNEAQLDKSGLPSDRFFAERPEGSVSTLKIQRTQQEDSAVYLCASREGVVTEAFFGQGTRLTVV.

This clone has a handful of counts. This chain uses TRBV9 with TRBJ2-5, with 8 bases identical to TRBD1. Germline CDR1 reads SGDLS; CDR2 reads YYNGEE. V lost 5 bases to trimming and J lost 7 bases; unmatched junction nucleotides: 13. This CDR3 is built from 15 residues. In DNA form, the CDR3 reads TGTGCCAGCAGTGAAGGGGCAGGGGGCTTTAGGACCCAGTACTTC. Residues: CASSEGAGGFRTQYF. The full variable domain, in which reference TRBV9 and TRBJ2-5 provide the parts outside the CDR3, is DSGVTQTPKHLITATGQRVTLRCSPRSGDLSVYWYQQSLDQGLQFLIQYYNGEERAKGNILERFSAQQFPDLHSELNLSSLELGDSALYFCASSEGAGGFRTQYFGPGTRLLVL.

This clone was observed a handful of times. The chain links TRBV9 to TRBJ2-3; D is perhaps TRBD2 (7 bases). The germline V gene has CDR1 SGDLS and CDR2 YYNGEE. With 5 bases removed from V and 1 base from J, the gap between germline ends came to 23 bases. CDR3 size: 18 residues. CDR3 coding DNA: TGTGCCAGCAGTGGGAGGGCCGGGGGCGTCGGTGGCACAGATACGCAGTATTTT. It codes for CASSGRAGGVGGTDTQYF.

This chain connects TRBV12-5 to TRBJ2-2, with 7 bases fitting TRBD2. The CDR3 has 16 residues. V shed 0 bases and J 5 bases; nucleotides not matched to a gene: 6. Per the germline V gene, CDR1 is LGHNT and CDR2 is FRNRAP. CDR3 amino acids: CASGLVRGERTGELFF. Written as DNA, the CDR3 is TGTGCTAGTGGTTTGGTACGGGGGGAGAGGACCGGGGAGCTGTTTTTT.